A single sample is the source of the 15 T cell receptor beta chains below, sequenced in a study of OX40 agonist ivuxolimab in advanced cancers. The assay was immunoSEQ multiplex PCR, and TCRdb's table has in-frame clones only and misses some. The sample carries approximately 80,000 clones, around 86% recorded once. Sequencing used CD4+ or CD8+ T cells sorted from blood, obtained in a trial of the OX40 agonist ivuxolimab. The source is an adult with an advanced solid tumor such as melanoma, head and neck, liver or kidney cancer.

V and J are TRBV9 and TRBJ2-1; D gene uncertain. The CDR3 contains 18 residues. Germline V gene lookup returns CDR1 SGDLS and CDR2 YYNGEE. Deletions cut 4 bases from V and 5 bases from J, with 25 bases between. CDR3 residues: CASSSGPARDSPNNEQFF. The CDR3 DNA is TGTGCCAGCAGCTCCGGGCCGGCGCGCGATTCTCCCAACAATGAGCAGTTCTTC.

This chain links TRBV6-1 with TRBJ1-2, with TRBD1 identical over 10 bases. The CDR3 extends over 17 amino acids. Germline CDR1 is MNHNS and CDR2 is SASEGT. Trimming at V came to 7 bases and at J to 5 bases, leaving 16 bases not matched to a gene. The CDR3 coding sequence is TGTGCCAGCACCGAAGCCATGGGACAGGGGCAGGGTTATGGCTACACCTTC. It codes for CASTEAMGQGQGYGYTF.

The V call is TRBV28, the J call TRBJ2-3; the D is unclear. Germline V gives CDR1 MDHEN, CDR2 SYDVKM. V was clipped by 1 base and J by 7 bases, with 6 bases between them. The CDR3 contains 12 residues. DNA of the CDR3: TGTGCCAGCAGTTTATCTGGGAATACGCAGTATTTT. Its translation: CASSLSGNTQYF. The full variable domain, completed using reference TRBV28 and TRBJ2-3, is DVKVTQSSRYLVKRTGEKVFLECVQDMDHENMFWYRQDPGLGLRLIYFSYDVKMKEKGDIPEGYSVSREKKERFSLILESASTNQTSMYLCASSLSGNTQYFGPGTRLTVL.

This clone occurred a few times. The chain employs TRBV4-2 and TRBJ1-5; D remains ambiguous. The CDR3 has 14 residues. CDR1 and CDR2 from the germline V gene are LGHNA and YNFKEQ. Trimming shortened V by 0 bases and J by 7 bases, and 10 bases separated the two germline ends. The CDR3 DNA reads TGTGCCAGCAGCCAAGACCTAGGGAACCAGCCCCAGCATTTT. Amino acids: CASSQDLGNQPQHF.

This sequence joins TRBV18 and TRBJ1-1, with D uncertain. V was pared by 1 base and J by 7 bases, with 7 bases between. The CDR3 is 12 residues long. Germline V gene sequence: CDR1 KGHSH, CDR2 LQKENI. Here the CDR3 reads CASSPQGNEAFF. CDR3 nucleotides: TGTGCCAGCTCACCACAAGGTAATGAAGCTTTCTTT.

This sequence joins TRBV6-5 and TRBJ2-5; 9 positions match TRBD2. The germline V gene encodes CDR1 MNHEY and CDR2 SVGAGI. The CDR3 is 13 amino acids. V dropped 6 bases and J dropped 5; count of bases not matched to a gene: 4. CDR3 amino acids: CASSLAGVETQYF. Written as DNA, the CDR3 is TGTGCCAGCAGCTTAGCGGGAGTTGAGACCCAGTACTTC.

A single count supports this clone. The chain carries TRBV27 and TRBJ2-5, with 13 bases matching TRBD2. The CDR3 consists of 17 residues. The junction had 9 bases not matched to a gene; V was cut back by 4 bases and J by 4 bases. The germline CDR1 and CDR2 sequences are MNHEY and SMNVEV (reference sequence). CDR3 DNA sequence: TGTGCCAGCAGTTCTCAACTAGCGGGAGGGCCGGGAGAGACCCAGTACTTC. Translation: CASSSQLAGGPGETQYF.

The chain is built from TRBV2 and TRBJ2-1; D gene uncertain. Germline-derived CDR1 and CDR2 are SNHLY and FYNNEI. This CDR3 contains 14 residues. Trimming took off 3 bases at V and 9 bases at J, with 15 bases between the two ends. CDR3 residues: CASSDPIPLAEQFF. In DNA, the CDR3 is TGTGCCAGCAGTGACCCGATCCCGCTCGCTGAGCAGTTCTTC.

CDR3 DNA: TGTGCCAGCAGCTTCCCGGGCGGACCGGTGGACAATGAGCAGTTCTTC. Protein product: CASSFPGGPVDNEQFF. This chain links TRBV7-9 with TRBJ2-1; D gene uncertain. Germline V gene sequence: CDR1 SEHNR, CDR2 FQNEAQ (reference sequence). Trimming shortened V by 3 bases and J by 5 bases, and 17 bases separated the two germline ends. The CDR3 totals 16 residues.

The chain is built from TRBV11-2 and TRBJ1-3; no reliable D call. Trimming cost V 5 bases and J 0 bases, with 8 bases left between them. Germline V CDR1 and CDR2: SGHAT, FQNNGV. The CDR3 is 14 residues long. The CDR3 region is CASSLSFSGNTIYF. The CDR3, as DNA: TGTGCCAGCAGCCTCAGTTTCTCTGGAAACACCATATATTTT.

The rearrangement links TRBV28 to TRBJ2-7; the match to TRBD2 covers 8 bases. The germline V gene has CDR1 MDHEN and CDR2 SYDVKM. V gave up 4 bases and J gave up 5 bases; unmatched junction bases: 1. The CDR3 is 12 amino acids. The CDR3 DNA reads TGTGCCAGCAGTTCGGGGGGGGACGAGCAGTACTTC. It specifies CASSSGGDEQYF.

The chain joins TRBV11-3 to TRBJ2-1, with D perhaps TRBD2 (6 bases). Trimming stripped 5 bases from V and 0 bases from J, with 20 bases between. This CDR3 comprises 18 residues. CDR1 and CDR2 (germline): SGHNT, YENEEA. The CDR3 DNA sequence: TGTGCCAGCAGCCTTAGATCATCCGGGGGAGGCTCCTACAATGAGCAGTTCTTC. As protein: CASSLRSSGGGSYNEQFF.

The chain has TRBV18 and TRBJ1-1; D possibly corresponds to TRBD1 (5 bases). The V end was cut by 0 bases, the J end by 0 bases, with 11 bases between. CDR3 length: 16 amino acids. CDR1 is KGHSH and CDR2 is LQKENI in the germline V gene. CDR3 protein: CASSPPGQSLNTEAFF. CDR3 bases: TGTGCCAGCTCACCACCGGGGCAGAGCTTGAACACTGAAGCTTTCTTT. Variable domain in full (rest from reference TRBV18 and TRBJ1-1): NAGVMQNPRHLVRRRGQEARLRCSPMKGHSHVYWYRQLPEEGLKFMVYLQKENIIDESGMPKERFSAEFPKEGPSILRIQQVVRGDSAAYFCASSPPGQSLNTEAFFGQGTRLTVV.

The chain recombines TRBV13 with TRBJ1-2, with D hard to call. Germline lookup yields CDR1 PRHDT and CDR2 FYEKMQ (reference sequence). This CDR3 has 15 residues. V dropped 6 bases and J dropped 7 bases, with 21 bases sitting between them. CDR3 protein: CASSSPVAGRGGYTF. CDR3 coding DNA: TGTGCCAGCAGTTCGCCGGTGGCGGGGAGAGGTGGCTACACCTTC.

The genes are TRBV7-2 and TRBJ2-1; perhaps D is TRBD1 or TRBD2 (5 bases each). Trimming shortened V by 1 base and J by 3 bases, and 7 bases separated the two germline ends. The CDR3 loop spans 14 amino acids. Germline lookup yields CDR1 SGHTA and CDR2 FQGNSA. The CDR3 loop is CASSLVGGYNEQFF. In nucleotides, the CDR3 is TGTGCCAGCAGCTTAGTTGGGGGCTACAATGAGCAGTTCTTC.